This entry concerns a single T cell receptor beta chain. It has no known antigen specificity. The sample holds no much larger clone one base away, and base qualities are not on file. The entry originates in a study of graft-versus-host responses after intestinal transplantation (dated by TCRdb to the early 2020s). As for the study more broadly: Recipients received multivisceral, liver-intestinal, or isolated intestinal transplants. All recipients received anti-thymocyte globulin induction followed by maintenance tacrolimus and steroids for around three years. After intestinal transplantation, graft-versus-host and host-versus-graft alloreactive T cell clones in the graft, circulation and bone marrow were tracked using bulk TCR-beta CDR3 sequencing. To identify alloreactive clones, pre-transplant mixed lymphocyte reaction products were sequenced and compared with unstimulated pre-transplant donor and recipient T cells. The cohort enrolled approximately 24 intestinal transplant recipients including one retransplant, and a few patients lacking pretransplant specimens were excluded. A peak of at least 4% donor T cells among recipient peripheral blood mononuclear cells was the definition used for donor T cell macrochimerism. Rather than being sequenced by the commercial service, samples from a few later patients were sequenced in-house on an Illumina MiSeq and processed with MiXCR.

Intraepithelial and lamina propria lymphocytes were isolated from graft specimens using dithiothreitol, EDTA incubations and collagenase D digestion. Bulk TCR-beta sequencing was performed on serial intestinal graft biopsy specimens collected as late as 600 days after transplant. The library was made by the immunoSEQ multiplex PCR assay. For most patients, genomic DNA was subjected to high-throughput TCR-beta CDR3 sequencing by Adaptive Biotechnologies. From the authors' description of their analysis: Adaptive's ImmunoSEQ software was the source of the TCR sequencing data for about 20 patients, while a few other patients were processed with MiXCR and VDJtools. CDR3 nucleotide sequences shared between donor and recipient were removed because the origin of such sequences could not be assigned. At least 2-fold expansion over unstimulated cells and a minimum CFSE-low frequency of 0.002% (template counts) or 0.001% (read counts) were required for clones to be classified as alloreactive. Clones were considered mappable if detected in sequenced pre-transplant spleen, lymph node, or MLR CFSE-low populations of the donor or recipient. The cumulative frequency of alloreactive clones was calculated as a percentage of all sequences, weighted by copy number. The table was pulled from immuneACCESS by TCRdb, which kept in-frame rearrangements only. Such tables lose some clones; where checked, under half of the loss comes from unresolved V genes, and the rest has no known cause. The DNA was the basis for D and trimming; V, J and clone size are from that table. Counted in this sample were around 8,400 clones; approximately 79% of them appeared once. Jointly, the top ten make up around 30% of the sample.

General study outcomes and caveats: Early after transplant, declines in HvG clones were associated with peak levels of circulating GvH clones. The conclusions were limited by the relatively low number and heterogeneity of the intestinal transplant patients. In the allografts of patients with donor T cell macrochimerism, GvH to HvG T cell clonal ratios were high. GvH clones were detected in recipient bone marrow, and some appeared earlier in ileal mucosa or blood, consistent with an intestinal mucosal origin.

The CDR3 has 14 amino acids, counting the end cysteine and phenylalanine. The CDR3 DNA has 42 bases and is translated from base 1. Taken from the germline V gene (reference sequence), the CDR1 and CDR2 loops are LNHDA and SQIVND. The TCR comes from a human patient who received an intestinal transplant, so some T cells may come from the graft donor. The chain is made from TRBV19 and TRBJ2-5, with the D gene too uncertain to name. The assigned J gene may be wrong: the sequence end matches TRBJ2-7 better. The input for sequencing was ileum tissue, taken 494 days after intestinal transplant. CDR3 protein: CASSIQRSSYEQYF. The bases read TGTGCCAGTAGTATTCAGAGGAGCTCCTACGAGCAGTACTTC.